Each of the 32 T cell receptor beta chains below was sequenced from the same sample in a study of blood T cell repertoires in COVID-19. Profiling relied on immunoSEQ multiplex PCR, and the TCRdb table lists in-frame clones only, not all of them. The sample records 150,000 to 190,000 clones, 88% being singletons. Sample: peripheral blood. The receptors were gathered from a woman in her 70s with acute or convalescent COVID-19.

This chain links TRBV28 with TRBJ1-5; 10 nucleotides match TRBD1. The CDR3 totals 14 residues. Unmatched junction bases numbered 7, after V lost 7 bases and J lost 7 bases. Germline CDR1 is MDHEN and CDR2 is SYDVKM. The CDR3 DNA sequence: TGTGCCAGCACGGGACAGGGGACGGGACAGCCCCAGCATTTT. It specifies CASTGQGTGQPQHF.

Comments on this clone: The identical CDR3 is also encoded by other nucleotide sequences in the sample. The rearrangement links TRBV4-1 to TRBJ1-4; 7 bases fit TRBD1. The CDR3 sequence is 14 residues long. The germline CDR1 and CDR2 sequences are MGHRA and YSYEKL. The trim removed 4 bases at V and 1 base at J, leaving 0 bases unmatched. Written as DNA, the CDR3 is TGCGCCAGCAGCCGGACAGGAACTAATGAAAAACTGTTTTTT. This gives the protein CASSRTGTNEKLFF.

The chain joins TRBV5-1 to TRBJ1-5; D unresolved. Per germline, CDR1 SGHRS and CDR2 YFSETQ. Trimming left V 4 bases short and J 0 bases short, with 11 bases between. The CDR3 has 15 amino acids. DNA for the CDR3: TGCGCCAGCAGCCTGGACGGAGATAGCAATCAGCCCCAGCATTTT. Its translation is CASSLDGDSNQPQHF.

The chain has TRBV6-5 and TRBJ1-4; 10 bases are shared with TRBD1. This CDR3 has 15 amino acids. Trimming took 3 bases from V and 7 from J; bases not matched to a gene: 5. Per germline, CDR1 MNHEY and CDR2 SVGAGI. The CDR3 sequence: CASSYRGTGVEKLFF. CDR3 nucleotides: TGTGCCAGCAGTTATCGCGGGACAGGGGTTGAAAAACTGTTTTTT.

V and J are TRBV24-1 and TRBJ2-2; TRBD1 is a possible D gene (6 bases). The CDR3 consists of 16 residues. The germline V and J ends were trimmed by 3 bases and 0 bases, with 10 bases remaining between them. Germline CDR1 and CDR2: KGHDR and SFDVKD. Written as DNA, the CDR3 is TGTGCCACCAGTGATGACAGGTCCTCGAACACCGGGGAGCTGTTTTTT. Translation: CATSDDRSSNTGELFF.

The chain combines TRBV3-1 (or the pseudogene TRBV3-2) with TRBJ1-6; 8 bases agree with TRBD1. Germline V gives CDR1 LGHDT, CDR2 YNNKEL (reference sequence). There are 16 residues in the CDR3. Losses at the gene ends were 3 bases for V and 8 bases for J; bases not matched to a gene: 9. The CDR3 protein is CASSHPPDRVYSPLHF. The DNA for the CDR3 is TGTGCCAGCAGCCACCCGCCGGACAGGGTTTATTCACCCCTCCACTTT.

The rearrangement joins TRBV12-5 to TRBJ2-1; TRBD1 matches at 9 bases. The CDR3 is made up of 15 amino acids. The germline V gene has CDR1 LGHNT and CDR2 FRNRAP. The V and J ends lost 6 bases and 3 bases, in that order; junction bases with no gene match: 6. CDR3 sequence (DNA): TGTGCTAGTGGGGTGGGACAGGGAAACTACAATGAGCAGTTCTTC. The encoded protein is CASGVGQGNYNEQFF.

The rearrangement joins TRBV5-1 to TRBJ2-4, with D perhaps matching TRBD1 (6 bases). Trimming removed 0 bases from V and 0 bases from J, with 22 bases in between. Germline CDR1 reads SGHRS; CDR2 reads YFSETQ. CDR3 length equals 20 residues. Here the CDR3 DNA reads TGCGCCAGCAGCTTGGAGTATCGACAGGCGACAATTCTAGCCAAAAACATTCAGTACTTC. It codes for CASSLEYRQATILAKNIQYF.

The chain joins TRBV6-5 to TRBJ1-5; D gene unclear. The CDR3 has 14 amino acids. Per germline, CDR1 MNHEY and CDR2 SVGAGI. Trimming left V 8 bases short and J 0 bases short, with 11 bases between. The CDR3 region has the DNA TGTGCCAGCCTGGGCAGATTTAGCAATCAGCCCCAGCATTTT. Residues: CASLGRFSNQPQHF.

The V and J genes are TRBV11-2 and TRBJ2-2; D gene uncertain. The CDR3 runs 15 residues. In germline, CDR1 is SGHAT, CDR2 FQNNGV. The germline V and J ends were trimmed by 4 bases and 7 bases, with 16 bases remaining between them. The CDR3, as DNA: TGTGCCAGCAGCTCCCCCGGGTTTACGGACGGGGAGCTGTTTTTT. Translation: CASSSPGFTDGELFF.

The J gene is TRBJ1-1, the V gene TRBV12-3 or TRBV12-4; no clear D. CDR3 length: 13 amino acids. The germline V and J ends were trimmed by 3 bases and 1 base, with 6 bases remaining between them. The CDR3 region is CASSFEENTEAFF. The CDR3 DNA sequence: TGTGCCAGCAGTTTCGAGGAGAACACTGAAGCTTTCTTT.

This chain links TRBV19 with TRBJ2-2; TRBD1 might be the D (6 bases). V was shortened by 2 bases and J by 0 bases, with 10 bases between the two germline ends. In germline, CDR1 is LNHDA, CDR2 SQIVND (reference sequence). The CDR3 consists of 16 residues. The CDR3 is CASSIWGTSNTGELFF. CDR3 bases: TGTGCCAGTAGTATATGGGGGACATCGAACACCGGGGAGCTGTTTTTT.

The genes are TRBV5-1 and TRBJ1-4; possible D gene TRBD1, 6 bases. CDR3 size: 17 residues. V dropped 5 bases and J dropped 6 bases, with 23 bases sitting between them. The germline CDR1 and CDR2 sequences are SGHRS and YFSETQ. The CDR3 spells CASRVKQGGVEDEKLFF. The CDR3, as DNA: TGCGCCAGCAGGGTTAAACAGGGAGGGGTTGAGGATGAAAAACTGTTTTTT.

This chain links TRBV19 with TRBJ2-7; weak D call: TRBD1 (6 bases). CDR1 is LNHDA and CDR2 is SQIVND in the germline V gene (reference sequence). The CDR3 sequence is 13 residues long. V lost 5 bases and J lost 5, with 13 bases in between. The CDR3 region is CASSSDRPHEQYF. CDR3 DNA sequence: TGTGCCAGTAGTTCTGACAGGCCCCACGAGCAGTACTTC. Complete variable domain (other parts from reference TRBV19 and TRBJ2-7): DGGITQSPKYLFRKEGQNVTLSCEQNLNHDAMYWYRQDPGQGLRLIYYSQIVNDFQKGDIAEGYSVSREKKESFPLTVTSAQKNPTAFYLCASSSDRPHEQYFGPGTRLTVT.

The chain carries TRBV7-2 and TRBJ2-1, with a possible D match to TRBD1 (5 bases). The CDR3 spans 14 residues. Trimming pared 1 base from V and 10 bases from J, leaving 14 bases between. The germline V gene encodes CDR1 SGHTA and CDR2 FQGNSA. The CDR3 loop is CASSLVNRGNEQFF. CDR3 DNA: TGTGCCAGCAGCTTAGTAAATAGGGGAAACGAGCAGTTCTTC.

The chain has TRBV10-3 and TRBJ1-1, with a weak D call TRBD1 (5 bases). The V gene's germline CDR1 is ENHRY and CDR2 SYGVKD. V was trimmed by 9 bases and J by 1 base, leaving 12 bases between them. This CDR3 is built from 13 residues. CDR3 coding DNA: TGTGCCATACAACAGGTGGCGAACACTGAAGCTTTCTTT. Protein product: CAIQQVANTEAFF.

V gene TRBV29-1 combines with J gene TRBJ2-5; a weak D match, TRBD1 (5 bases). With 1 base removed from V and 4 bases from J, the gap between germline ends came to 13 bases. Germline CDR1 SQVTM, CDR2 ANQGSEA. CDR3 length: 14 amino acids. In DNA, the CDR3 is TGCAGCGTTGAAGGTATAAGGGGTGGAGAGACCCAGTACTTC. This sequence encodes CSVEGIRGGETQYF.

This clone was counted a single time. The gene calls are TRBV6-2 or TRBV6-3 and TRBJ2-1; 11 bases fit TRBD2. This CDR3 comprises 16 residues. The trim removed 4 bases at V and 1 base at J, leaving 3 bases unmatched. Per germline, CDR1 MNHEY and CDR2 SVGEGT. The DNA of the CDR3 is TGTGCCAGCAGTTCACCTAGCGGGGGGTCCTACAATGAGCAGTTCTTC. It codes for CASSSPSGGSYNEQFF.

This chain links TRBV5-1 with TRBJ2-2, with D possibly being TRBD1 (5 bases). The CDR3 sequence is 16 residues long. Germline V gene data show CDR1 as SGHRS and CDR2 as YFSETQ. The V end lost 1 base, the J end lost 0 bases, and 10 bases lay between the germline ends. The CDR3 nucleotides are TGCGCCAGCAGCTTGTCTGGGGCCGCGAACACCGGGGAGCTGTTTTTT. Translating gives CASSLSGAANTGELFF.

This chain uses TRBV7-2 with TRBJ1-5; 7 bases align to TRBD1. V was pared by 5 bases and J by 6 bases, with 13 bases of the junction left unmatched. CDR3 length: 16 amino acids. Germline CDR1 is SGHTA and CDR2 is FQGNSA. The CDR3 bases are TGTGCCAGCAGCCAGGGGGGTGGTAGTCAGGGTCAGCCCCAGCATTTT. Residues: CASSQGGGSQGQPQHF.

The chain has TRBV11-2 and TRBJ2-3; no clear D. The CDR3 consists of 15 residues. Germline V gene sequence: CDR1 SGHAT, CDR2 FQNNGV. Trimming removed 1 base from V and 6 bases from J, with 14 bases in between. The DNA of the CDR3 is TGTGCCAGCAGCTTAGTGGGTTCCCGGGTGGATACGCAGTATTTT. This gives the protein CASSLVGSRVDTQYF.

The chain has TRBV14 and TRBJ2-3; D gene unclear. This CDR3 has 18 amino acids. Looked up from germline, CDR1 is SGHDN and CDR2 is FVKESK. V lost 4 bases to trimming and J lost 1 base, with 21 bases between them. The CDR3 DNA reads TGTGCCAGCAGCCCCGGATTTGTAGTCACAGACGGCACAGATACGCAGTATTTT. Translation: CASSPGFVVTDGTDTQYF.

The chain employs TRBV30 and TRBJ1-5, with a weak D call TRBD1 (6 bases). CDR1 is GTSNPN and CDR2 is SVGIG in the germline V gene (reference sequence). This CDR3 has 13 amino acids. Between the trimmed V and J ends, which lost 6 bases and 2 bases, there was a span of 11 bases. CDR3 in DNA: TGTGCCTGTTCGACAGGAGGCAATCAGCCCCAGCATTTT. It encodes CACSTGGNQPQHF.

The rearrangement uses TRBV10-3 and TRBJ2-1, with TRBD2 matching 15 bases. The CDR3 runs 18 residues. With V trimmed by 5 bases and J by 0 bases, 5 bases remained unmatched. CDR1 is ENHRY and CDR2 is SYGVKD in the germline V gene. CDR3 coding DNA: TGTGCCATCAGTCCGGGACTAGCGGGGGGCGGCTCCTACAATGAGCAGTTCTTC. Translating gives CAISPGLAGGGSYNEQFF.

This chain joins TRBV28 and TRBJ2-7, with D possibly matching TRBD2 (6 bases). With 10 bases removed from V and 0 bases from J, the gap between germline ends came to 10 bases. The CDR3 extends over 12 amino acids. The germline V gene has CDR1 MDHEN and CDR2 SYDVKM. The CDR3 coding sequence is TGTGCCACTGCGGGGTTCTCCTACGAGCAGTACGTC. Translation gives CATAGFSYEQYV.

This clone is a singleton in its sample. The rearrangement uses TRBV19 and TRBJ1-2; TRBD1 matches at 8 bases. The CDR3 consists of 14 residues. Losses at the gene ends were 2 bases for V and 6 bases for J; bases not matched to a gene: 5. The V gene's germline CDR1 is LNHDA and CDR2 SQIVND (reference sequence). CDR3 DNA: TGTGCCAGTAGTATATCAGGGGGCAGGGATGGCTACACCTTC. It yields the protein CASSISGGRDGYTF.

This rearrangement joins TRBV24-1 to TRBJ2-1; tentative D call: TRBD1 (6 bases). CDR1 KGHDR and CDR2 SFDVKD come from the germline V gene. The CDR3 loop spans 13 amino acids. The V end lost 10 bases, the J end lost 10 bases, and 19 bases lay between the germline ends. CDR3 region: CATGDNGRKEQFF. The CDR3 DNA reads as TGTGCCACGGGGGACAATGGGCGCAAGGAGCAGTTCTTC.

The chain couples TRBV4-3 to TRBJ1-1; D unclear. V was trimmed by 8 bases and J by 2 bases, leaving 12 bases between them. From germline, CDR1 is LGHNA and CDR2 YSLEER. This CDR3 contains 13 residues. CDR3 residues: CASQRRENTEAFF. CDR3 DNA: TGCGCCAGCCAACGTCGGGAAAACACTGAAGCTTTCTTT.

The chain couples TRBV4-2 to TRBJ2-4, with 7 bases that match TRBD1. The germline V gene has CDR1 LGHNA and CDR2 YNFKEQ. Germline trimming cut 4 bases from V and 3 bases from J; bases unmatched to any gene: 3. This CDR3 spans 14 amino acids. The CDR3 DNA is TGTGCCAGCAGCCCGCGGACAGGCAAAAACATTCAGTACTTC. Amino acids: CASSPRTGKNIQYF.

This clone came up a few times. The chain couples TRBV27 to TRBJ2-7; 10 positions agree with TRBD1. From germline, CDR1 is MNHEY and CDR2 SMNVEV (reference sequence). V was clipped by 6 bases and J by 7 bases; unmatched bases: 12. CDR3 length: 15 amino acids. The CDR3 DNA reads as TGTGCCAGCAGGTACGGGACAGGGGACCGCTATGAGCAGTACTTC. Its protein is CASRYGTGDRYEQYF.

The chain combines TRBV7-8 with TRBJ1-1; tentative D call: TRBD1 (6 bases). The CDR3 loop spans 17 amino acids. Germline CDR1 is SGHVS and CDR2 is FQNEAQ. V lost 2 bases to trimming and J lost 4 bases, with 20 bases between them. The CDR3 coding sequence is TGTGCCAGCAGCTTAACTCGGACAGTGGGGGCGGGCACTGAAGCTTTCTTT. Its protein product is CASSLTRTVGAGTEAFF.

The chain uses TRBV28 and TRBJ1-2; 7 bases line up with TRBD1. Unmatched junction bases numbered 9, after V lost 4 bases and J lost 7 bases. Germline V gives CDR1 MDHEN, CDR2 SYDVKM. The CDR3 spans 14 residues. The CDR3 protein is CASSSPSTGFGYTF. The CDR3 DNA follows: TGTGCCAGCAGTTCCCCCTCGACAGGGTTTGGCTACACCTTC.